A single sample gave rise to the 13 T cell receptor beta chains below, sequenced in a study of memory CD4+ T cells and cytomegalovirus serostatus. Profiled with immunoSEQ multiplex PCR; TCRdb holds only in-frame clones, not every one. The sample holds about 50,000 clones, 82% seen once. Single viable CD3+CD4+CD8-CD45RO+ cells were sorted as the memory CD4+ T cells. Sequencing input: memory CD4+ T cells from blood. These TCRs come from an adult in good health and CMV-seronegative.

This clone showed up just once. The rearrangement uses TRBV11-2 and TRBJ1-2; perhaps TRBD1 as D (6 bases). Germline loops: CDR1 SGHAT, CDR2 FQNNGV. Trimming left V 7 bases short and J 2 bases short, with 14 bases between. The CDR3 is made up of 14 amino acids. The chain's CDR3 is CASNLGGGNYGYTF. CDR3 nucleotide sequence: TGTGCCAGCAACCTCGGAGGGGGGAACTATGGCTACACCTTC. Together with reference TRBV11-2 and TRBJ1-2, the CDR3 gives the full variable domain: EAGVAQSPRYKIIEKRQSVAFWCNPISGHATLYWYQQILGQGPKLLIQFQNNGVVDDSQLPKDRFSAERLKGVDSTLKIQPAKLEDSAVYLCASNLGGGNYGYTFGSGTRLTVV.

The gene calls are TRBV29-1 and TRBJ1-1; TRBD1 matches at 10 bases. J was trimmed by 4 bases and V by 5 bases; bases with no gene match: 1. This CDR3 is 12 amino acids long. Germline V gene lookup returns CDR1 SQVTM and CDR2 ANQGSEA. As DNA, the CDR3 is TGCAGCGTTCGGACAGGGGGCACTGAAGCTTTCTTT. Encoded protein: CSVRTGGTEAFF.

The CDR3 sequence is CASSELTGGATNEKLFF. For the CDR3, the DNA is TGTGCCAGCAGTGAACTTACAGGGGGTGCAACTAATGAAAAACTGTTTTTT. The chain links TRBV6-1 to TRBJ1-4; 8 nucleotides agree with TRBD1. CDR1 MNHNS and CDR2 SASEGT come from the germline V gene. CDR3 size: 17 residues. The V segment lost 2 bases and the J segment 0 bases; nucleotides outside the gene matches: 5.

Notes on this clone: Distinct nucleotide sequences in the sample also encode this CDR3. V is TRBV18 and J is TRBJ2-3, with D unclear. V lost 3 bases and J 0 bases, leaving 1 base between the germline ends. The CDR3 is 12 residues long. Germline CDR1 is KGHSH and CDR2 is LQKENI. The CDR3 protein is CASSPSTDTQYF. DNA for the CDR3: TGTGCCAGCTCACCGAGCACAGATACGCAGTATTTT.

V is TRBV28 and J is TRBJ1-2; tentative D call: TRBD1 (5 bases). V gave up 5 bases and J gave up 4 bases, with 14 bases separating them. The CDR3 is 14 residues long. CDR1 and CDR2 from the germline V gene are MDHEN and SYDVKM. For the CDR3, the DNA is TGTGCCAGCAGTACTGGGGGGGAACGCTATGGCTACACCTTC. It is translated as CASSTGGERYGYTF.

This chain joins TRBV5-6 and TRBJ2-5; D is undetermined. V was trimmed by 5 bases and J by 5 bases, leaving 10 bases between them. Germline CDR1 is SGHDT and CDR2 is YYEEEE. This CDR3 comprises 12 residues. The CDR3 DNA reads as TGTGCCAGCAGTGGCGGCCCGGAGACCCAGTACTTC. This gives the protein CASSGGPETQYF.

The genes are TRBV4-2 and TRBJ2-1, with D tentatively TRBD2 (7 bases). V shed 0 bases and J shed 5 bases, with 17 bases lying between them. The CDR3 totals 17 residues. CDR1 and CDR2 (germline): LGHNA, YNFKEQ. Here the CDR3 reads CASSQDRGTNPNNEQFF. The CDR3 DNA is TGTGCCAGCAGCCAAGATAGGGGGACTAACCCTAACAATGAGCAGTTCTTC.

The chain combines TRBV19 with TRBJ2-7; a weak D match, TRBD1 (5 bases). CDR1 and CDR2 (germline): LNHDA, SQIVND (reference sequence). The CDR3 is 12 amino acids. V was trimmed by 3 bases and J by 7 bases, leaving 10 bases between them. The CDR3 here is CASSIQGGEQYF. CDR3 nucleotide sequence: TGTGCCAGTAGTATCCAGGGTGGTGAGCAGTACTTC.

V is TRBV7-3 and J is TRBJ2-2; TRBD2 is a possible D gene (6 bases). V was trimmed by 0 bases and J by 5 bases, leaving 10 bases between them. The CDR3 has 15 amino acids. CDR1 is SGHTA, CDR2 FQGTGA, per germline. The CDR3 DNA follows: TGTGCCAGCAGCTTAACATTCGGGGGAACCGGGGAGCTGTTTTTT. It codes for CASSLTFGGTGELFF. The full variable domain, completed using reference TRBV7-3 and TRBJ2-2, is GAGVSQTPSNKVTEKGKYVELRCDPISGHTALYWYRQSLGQGPEFLIYFQGTGAADDSGLPNDRFFAVRPEGSVSTLKIQRTERGDSAVYLCASSLTFGGTGELFFGEGSRLTVL.

The table lists this clone with a count of one. The CDR3 DNA reads as TGTGCCAGCAGCCGGTCGGATCACTATGGCTACACCTTC. This gives the protein CASSRSDHYGYTF. The rearrangement links TRBV7-2 to TRBJ1-2; D is ambiguous. The CDR3 is 13 residues long. The ends were cut back, 5 bases at V and 3 bases at J, with 10 bases in the middle. Germline loops: CDR1 SGHTA, CDR2 FQGNSA.

The gene calls are TRBV27 and TRBJ2-2; D might be TRBD1 or TRBD2, each matching 6 bases. Trimming left V 6 bases short and J 1 base short, with 12 bases between. This CDR3 comprises 15 residues. Germline loops: CDR1 MNHEY, CDR2 SMNVEV (reference sequence). The CDR3 DNA is TGTGCCAGCAGACTACAGGGACTGAACACCGGGGAGCTGTTTTTT. Residues: CASRLQGLNTGELFF.

The CDR3 loop is CASSLEGEQYF. CDR3 DNA sequence: TGTGCCAGCAGCTTGGAGGGGGAGCAGTACTTC. V is TRBV5-8 and J is TRBJ2-7; maybe TRBD1 (5 bases). Germline CDR1 SGHTS, CDR2 YDEGEE. The germline V and J ends were trimmed by 0 bases and 7 bases, with 5 bases remaining between them. CDR3 length equals 11 residues. Variable domain in full (rest from reference TRBV5-8 and TRBJ2-7): EAGVTQSPTHLIKTRGQQATLRCSPISGHTSVYWYQQALGLGLQFLLWYDEGEERNRGNFPPRFSGRQFPNYSSELNVNALELEDSALYLCASSLEGEQYFGPGTRLTVT.

This chain links TRBV4-1 with TRBJ1-4; TRBD1 aligns across 10 bases. Germline-derived CDR1 and CDR2 are MGHRA and YSYEKL. V shed 0 bases, J shed 4 bases, and the junction held 11 bases outside the gene matches. The CDR3 contains 19 residues. The DNA of the CDR3 is TGCGCCAGCAGCCAAGAGATTGGGACAGGGGTTCTAGGTAATGAAAAACTGTTTTTT. Translating it yields CASSQEIGTGVLGNEKLFF.